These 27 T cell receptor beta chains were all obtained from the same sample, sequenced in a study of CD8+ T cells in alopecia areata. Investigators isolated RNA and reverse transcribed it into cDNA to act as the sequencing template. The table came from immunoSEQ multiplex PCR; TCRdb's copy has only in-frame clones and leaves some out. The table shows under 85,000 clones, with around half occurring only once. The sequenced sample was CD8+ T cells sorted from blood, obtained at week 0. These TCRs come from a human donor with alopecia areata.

CDR3 residues: CASSYSRERSYEQYF. CDR3 bases: TGTGCCAGCAGTTACTCACGGGAACGCTCCTACGAGCAGTACTTC. V is TRBV6-6 and J is TRBJ2-7; a possible D gene is TRBD2 (5 bases). The CDR3 is 15 amino acids. Germline CDR1 and CDR2: MNHNY and SVGAGI (reference sequence). The germline V and J ends were trimmed by 0 bases and 0 bases, with 9 bases remaining between them.

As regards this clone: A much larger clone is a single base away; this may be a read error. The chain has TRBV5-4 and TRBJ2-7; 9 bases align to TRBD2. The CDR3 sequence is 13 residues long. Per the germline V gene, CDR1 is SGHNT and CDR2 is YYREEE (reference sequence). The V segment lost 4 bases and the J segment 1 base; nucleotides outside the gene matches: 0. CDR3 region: CASSLAGSYEQYF. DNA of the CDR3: TGTGCCAGCAGCCTAGCGGGGTCCTACGAGCAGTACTTC.

CDR3 in amino acids: CASSPPGSGRLYEQYF. CDR3 sequence (DNA): TGTGCCAGCAGTCCACCAGGGAGCGGGAGACTTTACGAGCAGTACTTC. The V and J genes are TRBV7-9 and TRBJ2-7; TRBD2 agrees at 8 bases. V trimming: 6 bases; J trimming: 4 bases; junction bases outside the gene matches: 14. In germline, CDR1 is SEHNR, CDR2 FQNEAQ (reference sequence). The CDR3 is 16 residues long.

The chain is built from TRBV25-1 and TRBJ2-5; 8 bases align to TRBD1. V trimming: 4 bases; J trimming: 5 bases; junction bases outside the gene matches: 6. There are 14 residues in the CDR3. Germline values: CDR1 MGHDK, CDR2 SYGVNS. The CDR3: CASSGQGSGETQYF. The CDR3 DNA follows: TGTGCCAGCAGTGGACAGGGGTCTGGGGAGACCCAGTACTTC.

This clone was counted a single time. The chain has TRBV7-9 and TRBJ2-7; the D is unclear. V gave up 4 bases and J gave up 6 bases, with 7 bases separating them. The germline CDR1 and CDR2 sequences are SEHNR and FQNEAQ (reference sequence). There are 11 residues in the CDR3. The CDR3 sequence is CASSSNPEQYF. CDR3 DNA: TGTGCCAGCAGCTCAAACCCCGAGCAGTACTTC.

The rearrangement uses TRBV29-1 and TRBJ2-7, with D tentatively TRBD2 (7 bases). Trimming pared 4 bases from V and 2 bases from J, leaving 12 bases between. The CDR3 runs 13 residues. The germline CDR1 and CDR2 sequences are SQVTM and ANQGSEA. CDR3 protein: CSVVGRGAYEQYF. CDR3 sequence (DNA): TGCAGCGTTGTGGGGAGGGGGGCCTACGAGCAGTACTTC.

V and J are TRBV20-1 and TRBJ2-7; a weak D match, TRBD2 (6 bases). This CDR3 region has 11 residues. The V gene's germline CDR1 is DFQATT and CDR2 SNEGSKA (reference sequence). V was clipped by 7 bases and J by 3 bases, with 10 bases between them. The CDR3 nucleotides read TGCAGTGTGCGGGGAAACTACGAGCAGTACTTC. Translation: CSVRGNYEQYF.

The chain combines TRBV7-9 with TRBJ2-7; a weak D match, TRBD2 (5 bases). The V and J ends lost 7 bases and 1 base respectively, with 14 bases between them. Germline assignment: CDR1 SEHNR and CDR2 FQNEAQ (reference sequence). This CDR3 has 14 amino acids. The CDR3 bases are TGTGCCAGCACCCGGACGGGGAGTTCCTACGAGCAGTACTTC. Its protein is CASTRTGSSYEQYF.

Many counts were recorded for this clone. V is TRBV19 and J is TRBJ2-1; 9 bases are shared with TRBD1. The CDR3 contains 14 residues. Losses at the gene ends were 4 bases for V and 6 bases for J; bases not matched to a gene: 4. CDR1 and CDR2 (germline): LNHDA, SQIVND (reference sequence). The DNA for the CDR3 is TGTGCCAGTAGTAAGGGGGGACAGGGCAATGAGCAGTTCTTC. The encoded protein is CASSKGGQGNEQFF.

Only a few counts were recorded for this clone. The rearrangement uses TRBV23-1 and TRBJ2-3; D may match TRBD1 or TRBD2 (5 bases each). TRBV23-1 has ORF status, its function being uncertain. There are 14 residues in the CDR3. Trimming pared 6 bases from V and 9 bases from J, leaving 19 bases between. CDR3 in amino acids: CASSERRGRLTQYF. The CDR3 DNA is TGCGCCAGCAGCGAAAGACGGGGCCGCTTAACGCAGTATTTT.

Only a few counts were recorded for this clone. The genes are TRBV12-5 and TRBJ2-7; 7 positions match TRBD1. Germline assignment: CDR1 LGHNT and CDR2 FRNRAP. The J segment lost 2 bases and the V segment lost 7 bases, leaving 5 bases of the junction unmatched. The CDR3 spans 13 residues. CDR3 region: CASADRDTYEQYF. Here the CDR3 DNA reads TGTGCTAGTGCCGACAGGGACACCTACGAGCAGTACTTC.

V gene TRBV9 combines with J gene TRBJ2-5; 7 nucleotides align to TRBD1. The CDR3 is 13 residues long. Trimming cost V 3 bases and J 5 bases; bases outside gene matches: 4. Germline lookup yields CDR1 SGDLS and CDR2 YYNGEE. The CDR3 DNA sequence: TGTGCCAGCAGCGGGGACAGCCTTGAGACCCAGTACTTC. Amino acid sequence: CASSGDSLETQYF.

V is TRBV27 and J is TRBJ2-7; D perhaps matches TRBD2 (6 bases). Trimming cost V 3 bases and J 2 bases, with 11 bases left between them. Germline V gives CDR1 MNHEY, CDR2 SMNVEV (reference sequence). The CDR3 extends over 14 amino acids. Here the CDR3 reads CASSLASATYEQYF. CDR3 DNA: TGTGCCAGCAGTTTGGCTAGCGCGACCTACGAGCAGTACTTC.

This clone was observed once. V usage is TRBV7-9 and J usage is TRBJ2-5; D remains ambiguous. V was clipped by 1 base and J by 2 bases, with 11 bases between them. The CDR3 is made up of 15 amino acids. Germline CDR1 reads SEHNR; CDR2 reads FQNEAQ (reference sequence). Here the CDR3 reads CASSLGAAIQETQYF. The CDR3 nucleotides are TGTGCCAGCAGCTTAGGGGCAGCGATACAAGAGACCCAGTACTTC. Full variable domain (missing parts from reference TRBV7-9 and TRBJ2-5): DTGVSQNPRHKITKRGQNVTFRCDPISEHNRLYWYRQTLGQGPEFLTYFQNEAQLEKSRLLSDRFSAERPKGSFSTLEIQRTEQGDSAMYLCASSLGAAIQETQYFGPGTRLLVL.

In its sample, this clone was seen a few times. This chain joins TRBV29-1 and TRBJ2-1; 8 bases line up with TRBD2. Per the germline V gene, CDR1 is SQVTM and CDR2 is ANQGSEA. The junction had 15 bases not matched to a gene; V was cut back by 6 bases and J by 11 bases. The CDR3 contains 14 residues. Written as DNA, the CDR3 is TGCAGCGTGGACCCGGGACTAGGGGCAGGAAAGCAGTTCTTC. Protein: CSVDPGLGAGKQFF.

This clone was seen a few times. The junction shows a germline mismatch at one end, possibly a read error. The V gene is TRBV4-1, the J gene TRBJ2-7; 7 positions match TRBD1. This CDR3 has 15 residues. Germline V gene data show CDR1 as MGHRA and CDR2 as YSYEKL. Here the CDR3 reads CASSLNPGQTYEQYF. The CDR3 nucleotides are TGTGCCAGCAGCCTAAACCCGGGACAGACCTACGAGCAGTACTTC.

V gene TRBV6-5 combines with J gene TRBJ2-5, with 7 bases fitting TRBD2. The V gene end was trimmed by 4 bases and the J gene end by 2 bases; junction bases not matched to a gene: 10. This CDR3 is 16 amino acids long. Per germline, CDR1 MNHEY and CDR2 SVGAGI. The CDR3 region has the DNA TGTGCCAGCAGTTTAATCGGCGGGAGCCCTCAAGAGACCCAGTACTTC. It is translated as CASSLIGGSPQETQYF.

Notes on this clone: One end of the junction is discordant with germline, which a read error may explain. The CDR3 region is CASSQGASGTDNEQFF. The CDR3 coding sequence is TGCGCCAGCAGCCAAGGGGCTAGCGGGACAGACAATGAGCAGTTCTTC. The J gene is TRBJ2-1, the V gene TRBV11-1; TRBD2 aligns across 9 bases. The CDR3 loop spans 16 amino acids. Germline V gives CDR1 SGHAT, CDR2 FQDESV (reference sequence). The full variable domain, its missing parts supplied by reference TRBV11-1 and TRBJ2-1, is EAEVAQSPRYKITEKSQAVAFWCDPISGHATLYWYRQILGQGPELLVQFQDESVVDDSQLPKDRFSAERLKGVDSTLKIQPAELGDSAMYLCASSQGASGTDNEQFFGPGTRLTVL.

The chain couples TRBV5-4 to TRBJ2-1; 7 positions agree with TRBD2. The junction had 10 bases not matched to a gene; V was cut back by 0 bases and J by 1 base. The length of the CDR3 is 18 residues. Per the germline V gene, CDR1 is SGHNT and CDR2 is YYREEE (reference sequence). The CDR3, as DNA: TGTGCCAGCAGCTTGGATGGCGGGAGAAATGGGTCCTACAATGAGCAGTTCTTC. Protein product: CASSLDGGRNGSYNEQFF.

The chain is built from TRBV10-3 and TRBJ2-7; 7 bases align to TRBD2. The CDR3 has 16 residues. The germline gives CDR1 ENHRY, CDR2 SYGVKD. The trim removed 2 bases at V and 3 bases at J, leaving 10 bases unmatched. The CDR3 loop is CAISERSSGGGYEQYF. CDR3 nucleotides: TGTGCCATCAGTGAGAGGTCTAGCGGTGGCGGCTACGAGCAGTACTTC.

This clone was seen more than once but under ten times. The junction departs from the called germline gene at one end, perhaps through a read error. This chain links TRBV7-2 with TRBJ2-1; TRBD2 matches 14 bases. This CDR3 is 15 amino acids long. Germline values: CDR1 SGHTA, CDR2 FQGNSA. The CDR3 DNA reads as TGTGCCAGCAGGTTAGGACTAGCGGGAGGTAATGAGCAGTTCTTC. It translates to CASRLGLAGGNEQFF.

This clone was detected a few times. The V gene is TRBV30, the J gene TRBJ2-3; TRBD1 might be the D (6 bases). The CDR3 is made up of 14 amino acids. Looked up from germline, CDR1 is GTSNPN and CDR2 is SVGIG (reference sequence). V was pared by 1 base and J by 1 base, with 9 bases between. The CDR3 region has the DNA TGTGCCTGGAGTGAGGGACACGGCACAGATACGCAGTATTTT. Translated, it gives CAWSEGHGTDTQYF. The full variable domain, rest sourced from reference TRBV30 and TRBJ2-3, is SQTIHQWPATLVQPVGSPLSLECTVEGTSNPNLYWYRQAAGRGLQLLFYSVGIGQISSEVPQNLSASRPQDRQFILSSKKLLLSDSGFYLCAWSEGHGTDTQYFGPGTRLTVL.

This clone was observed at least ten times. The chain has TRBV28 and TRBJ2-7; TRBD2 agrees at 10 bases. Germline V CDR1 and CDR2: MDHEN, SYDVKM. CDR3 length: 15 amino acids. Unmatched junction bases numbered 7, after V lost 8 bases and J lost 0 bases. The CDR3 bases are TGTGCCAGCTTAGGGACTAGCGCTAGCTCCTACGAGCAGTACTTC. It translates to CASLGTSASSYEQYF.

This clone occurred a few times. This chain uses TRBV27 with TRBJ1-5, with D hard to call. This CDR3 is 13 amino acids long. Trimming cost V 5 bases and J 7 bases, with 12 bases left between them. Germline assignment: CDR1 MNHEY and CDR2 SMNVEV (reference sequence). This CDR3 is CASSPGLGQPQHF. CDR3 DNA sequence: TGTGCCAGCAGTCCCGGGCTCGGGCAGCCCCAGCATTTT.

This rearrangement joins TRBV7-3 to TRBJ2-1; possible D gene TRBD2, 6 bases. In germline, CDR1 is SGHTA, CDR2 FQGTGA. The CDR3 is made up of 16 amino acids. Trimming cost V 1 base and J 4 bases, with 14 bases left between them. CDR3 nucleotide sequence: TGTGCCAGCAGCTTAATAGCGGAGCCCCCTTACAATGAGCAGTTCTTC. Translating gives CASSLIAEPPYNEQFF.

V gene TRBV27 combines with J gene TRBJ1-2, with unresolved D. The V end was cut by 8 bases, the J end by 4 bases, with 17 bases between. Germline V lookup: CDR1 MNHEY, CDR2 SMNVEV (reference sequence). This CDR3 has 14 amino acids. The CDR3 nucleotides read TGTGCCAGCGCCCCTTCCCGGAGGTCCTATGGCTACACCTTC. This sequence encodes CASAPSRRSYGYTF.

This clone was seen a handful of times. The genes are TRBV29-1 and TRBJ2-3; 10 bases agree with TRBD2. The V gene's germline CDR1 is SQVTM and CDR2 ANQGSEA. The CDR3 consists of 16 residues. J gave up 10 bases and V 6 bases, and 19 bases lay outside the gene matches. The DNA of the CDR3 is TGCAGCGTCCACCTTGGGCTAGCGGGAGTTCCCGGGGCGCAGTATTTT. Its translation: CSVHLGLAGVPGAQYF.